The subject of this entry is one TCR beta chain. What it binds is not known. This sample was included in a study of cytomegalovirus exposure and HLA in healthy donors. Findings and limits, study-wide: Analyses of presence/absence relied on an assumption of roughly uniform sequencing depth across donors. Researchers reported from a later analysis that most CMV-associated TCR beta chains appeared HLA-restricted.

Participants comprised healthy donors of bone marrow. 60 Vbeta and 13 Jbeta primers were used in PCR. Some clones are missing from TCRdb's copy, which holds only in-frame ones; the method was immunoSEQ multiplex PCR. The repertoire holds around 230,000 clones, with about 80% as singletons. Sample: PBMCs. The sequence derives from a man aged 40-49 years in good health and CMV-seropositive.

The CDR3 region is CASSISRTGGHQPQHF. CDR3 bases: TGTGCCAGTAGTATATCCAGGACAGGGGGCCATCAGCCCCAGCATTTT. The rearrangement links TRBV19 to TRBJ1-5, with 11 bases identical to TRBD1. V shed 2 bases and J 5 bases; nucleotides not matched to a gene: 5. Germline CDR1 LNHDA, CDR2 SQIVND (reference sequence). CDR3 size: 16 residues.